Listed below are T cell receptor beta chains from one sample, sequenced in a study of shared clonotypes between healthy human individuals. Repertoires were generated with immunoSEQ multiplex PCR, while TCRdb's copy carries only in-frame clones and drops some. The sample consists of approximately 980,000 clones, over 60% of them appearing once. Sequencing was carried out using memory CD4+ T cells sorted from blood. Source of these receptors: a man between 18 and 35 years old in good health. Both conserved end residues are part of each CDR3.

v_gene	j_gene	len	CDR3aa
TRBV7-2	TRBJ2-3	16	CASRRRAGGVTDTQYF
TRBV2	TRBJ1-6	14	CASRRDSYNSPLHF
TRBV10-3	TRBJ2-2	13	CAIEGQGNGELFF
TRBV19	TRBJ1-5	14	CASSLRTGNQPQHF
TRBV30	TRBJ1-2	13	CAWEGLASRGYTF
TRBV5-1	TRBJ1-3	16	CASSLSQPDSGNTIYF
TRBV5-1	TRBJ2-5	14	CASSNDGYQETQYF
TRBV6-5	TRBJ1-6	12	CASRTRNSPLHF
TRBV5-4	TRBJ2-7	15	CASSLGASGSYEQYF
TRBV5-1	TRBJ1-5	15	CASSLATYSNQPQHF
TRBV19	TRBJ1-4	13	CASSIRPGEKLFF
TRBV15	TRBJ2-2	15	CATSRGGTPPGELFF
TRBV25-1	TRBJ1-3	14	CASSQTGAGNTIYF
TRBV7-2	TRBJ1-5	14	CASSQDSGNQPQHF
TRBV11-2	TRBJ1-6	15	CASSSEVLPNSPLHF
TRBV5-1	TRBJ2-1	15	CASSPWDGSYNEQFF
TRBV2	TRBJ2-5	16	CASSEALLAGVETQYF
TRBV23-1	TRBJ2-7	14	CASSQSDQSYEQYF
TRBV28	TRBJ1-1	13	CASSLKVNTEAFF
TRBV5-6	TRBJ2-5	13	CASSFVSQETQYF
TRBV5-1	TRBJ1-2	16	CASSLERDEANYGYTF
TRBV30	TRBJ2-2	11	CAWSGSGELFF
TRBV28	TRBJ2-2	17	CASSLLGLAGGPGELFF
TRBV6-1	TRBJ1-2	14	CASRSAGGSYGYTF
TRBV7-2	TRBJ2-3	15	CASSIGTSVTDTQYF
TRBV4-1	TRBJ1-1	16	CASSLLGSGGPTEAFF
TRBV7-2	TRBJ2-7	13	CASSPTGVGEQYF
TRBV10-3	TRBJ1-2	13	CAIRTETGYGYTF
TRBV28	TRBJ1-2	15	CASRESRDRSYGYTF
TRBV30	TRBJ2-5	16	CAWSPGVTSWGETQYF
TRBV7-9	TRBJ1-1	14	CASSGRRGRTEAFF
TRBV27	TRBJ2-7	15	CASSPKIGRLYEQYF
TRBV27	TRBJ1-5	18	CASSLEGPKAYSNQPQHF
TRBV6-5	TRBJ1-3	13	CASISGSGNTIYF
TRBV6-1	TRBJ1-1	13	CASIETVNTEAFF
TRBV30	TRBJ2-3	13	CAWSIGLADTQYF
TRBV18	TRBJ2-6	18	CASSPSFRGISGANVLTF
TRBV18	TRBJ1-2	15	CASSPASGSNYGYTF
TRBV6-5	TRBJ2-7	14	CASSSGQGLYEQYF
TRBV12-5	TRBJ2-2	14	CATVSGSNTGELFF
TRBV11-2	TRBJ2-3	13	CASSLSGTDTQYF
TRBV18	TRBJ1-5	17	CASSPGGGGASNQPQHF